The rows below give T cell receptor beta chains drawn from one sample of a study of cytomegalovirus exposure and HLA in healthy donors. TCRdb's copy holds only in-frame clones and misses some; the assay was immunoSEQ multiplex PCR. This repertoire shows 200,000 to 250,000 clones, more than 75% found once; its top ten account for around 5.4%. The material sequenced was PBMCs. These receptors were collected from a woman between 35 and 50 years old in good health and CMV-seropositive. CDR3s include the opening cysteine and the closing phenylalanine or tryptophan. D genes are given only for firm matches. Clone size is shown for a subset of rows, as once, few, many or a class of expanded clone.

D: NA; J: TRBJ2-1; V: TRBV7-2; size: NA; CDR3: CASSLAGVGYEQFF; DNA: TGTGCCAGCAGCTTGGCCGGGGTGGGTTATGAGCAGTTCTTC
D: TRBD1; J: TRBJ1-1; V: TRBV6-6; size: NA; CDR3: CATGQGGRAFF; DNA: TGTGCCACCGGACAGGGAGGACGAGCTTTCTTT
D: NA; J: TRBJ1-1; V: TRBV30; size: once; CDR3: CAWSVARTLQIHTEAFF; DNA: TGTGCCTGGAGTGTCGCCCGAACCTTACAGATTCACACTGAAGCTTTCTTT
D: NA; J: TRBJ2-1; V: TRBV5-1; size: NA; CDR3: CASSLAAGARGYNEQFF; DNA: TGCGCCAGCAGCTTGGCCGCGGGGGCTCGCGGCTACAATGAGCAGTTCTTC
D: NA; J: TRBJ2-7; V: TRBV7-2; size: NA; CDR3: CASSLTSRGQYF; DNA: TGTGCCAGCAGCTTAACATCGCGGGGGCAGTACTTC
D: TRBD1; J: TRBJ2-7; V: TRBV5-4; size: NA; CDR3: CASSHPGQGAEEQYF; DNA: TGTGCCAGCAGCCACCCGGGACAGGGGGCTGAAGAGCAGTACTTC
D: NA; J: TRBJ1-1; V: TRBV27; size: NA; CDR3: CASSYRDGVNTEAFF; DNA: TGTGCCAGCAGCTACAGGGATGGGGTGAACACTGAAGCTTTCTTT
D: TRBD1; J: TRBJ1-6; V: TRBV13; size: few; CDR3: CASRSGTGVSPLHF; DNA: TGTGCCAGCAGGTCCGGGACAGGGGTTTCACCCCTCCACTTT
D: TRBD1; J: TRBJ1-5; V: TRBV19; size: NA; CDR3: CASGGGGGNQPQHF; DNA: TGTGCCAGCGGCGGAGGGGGCGGCAATCAGCCCCAGCATTTT
D: TRBD1; J: TRBJ1-4; V: TRBV9; size: NA; CDR3: CASSSLGQSNEKLFF; DNA: TGTGCCAGCAGCTCTTTGGGACAGTCTAATGAAAAACTGTTTTTT
D: TRBD1; J: TRBJ1-3; V: TRBV7-2; size: once; CDR3: CASSGYRGSGNTIYF; DNA: TGTGCCAGCAGCGGCTACAGGGGGTCCGGAAACACCATATATTTT
D: NA; J: TRBJ1-1; V: TRBV19; size: NA; CDR3: CASVAMNTEAFF; DNA: TGTGCCAGTGTGGCCATGAACACTGAAGCTTTCTTT
D: NA; J: TRBJ1-2; V: TRBV7-9; size: NA; CDR3: CSSSSSAGLDYGYTF; DNA: TGTTCCAGCAGCTCCTCCGCGGGGCTGGACTATGGCTACACCTTC
D: NA; J: TRBJ1-1; V: TRBV7-3; size: NA; CDR3: CASRQAMNTEAFF; DNA: TGTGCCAGTCGACAGGCCATGAACACTGAAGCTTTCTTT
D: TRBD2; J: TRBJ2-2; V: TRBV7-3; size: NA; CDR3: CASSRSGTSVTGELFF; DNA: TGTGCCAGCAGCAGATCCGGGACTAGTGTCACCGGGGAGCTGTTTTTT
D: TRBD1; J: TRBJ2-3; V: TRBV6-6; size: NA; CDR3: CASSLDRGTDTQYF; DNA: TGTGCCAGCAGTTTGGACAGGGGCACAGATACGCAGTATTTT
D: NA; J: TRBJ2-2; V: TRBV5-1; size: NA; CDR3: CASSLEDHTGRTGELFF; DNA: TGCGCCAGCAGCTTGGAAGACCATACAGGGCGTACCGGGGAGCTGTTTTTT
D: NA; J: TRBJ1-6; V: TRBV6-8; size: NA; CDR3: CATQSRFYNSPLHF; DNA: TGTGCCACCCAGTCCCGATTTTATAATTCACCCCTCCACTTT
D: NA; J: TRBJ2-7; V: TRBV5-4; size: few; CDR3: CASSPDTTLTYEQYF; DNA: TGTGCCAGCAGCCCGGACACAACTCTCACCTACGAGCAGTACTTC
D: TRBD2; J: TRBJ2-2; V: TRBV19; size: NA; CDR3: CASSTRTSGHTGELFF; DNA: TGTGCCAGTAGTACAAGGACTAGCGGTCACACCGGGGAGCTGTTTTTT
D: NA; J: TRBJ2-7; V: TRBV7-9; size: NA; CDR3: CASSSRDWSYEQYF; DNA: TGTGCCAGCAGCTCCCGCGACTGGTCCTACGAGCAGTACTTC
D: NA; J: TRBJ1-6; V: TRBV4-2; size: NA; CDR3: CASRQDYNSPLHF; DNA: TGTGCCAGCAGACAGGATTATAATTCACCCCTCCACTTT
D: NA; J: TRBJ1-5; V: TRBV19; size: NA; CDR3: CASSIRGEGSNQPQHF; DNA: TGTGCCAGTAGTATTCGGGGGGAAGGGAGCAATCAGCCCCAGCATTTT
D: TRBD2; J: TRBJ2-1; V: TRBV11-2; size: NA; CDR3: CASSRGLAGGPGEQFF; DNA: TGTGCCAGCAGCCGGGGACTAGCGGGAGGGCCGGGGGAGCAGTTCTTC